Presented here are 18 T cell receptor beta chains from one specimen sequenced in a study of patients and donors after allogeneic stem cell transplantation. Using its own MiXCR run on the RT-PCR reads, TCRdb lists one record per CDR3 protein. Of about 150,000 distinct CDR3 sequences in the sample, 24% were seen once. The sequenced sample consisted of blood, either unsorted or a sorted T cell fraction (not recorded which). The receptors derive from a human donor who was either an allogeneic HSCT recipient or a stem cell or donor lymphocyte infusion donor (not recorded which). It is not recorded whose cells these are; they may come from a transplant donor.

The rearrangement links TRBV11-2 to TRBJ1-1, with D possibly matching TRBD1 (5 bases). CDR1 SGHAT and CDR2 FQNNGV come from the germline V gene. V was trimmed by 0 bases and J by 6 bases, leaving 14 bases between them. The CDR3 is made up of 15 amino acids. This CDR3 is CASSLERALGPEAFF. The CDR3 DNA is TGTGCCAGCAGCTTAGAGAGGGCGCTGGGGCCTGAAGCTTTCTTT.

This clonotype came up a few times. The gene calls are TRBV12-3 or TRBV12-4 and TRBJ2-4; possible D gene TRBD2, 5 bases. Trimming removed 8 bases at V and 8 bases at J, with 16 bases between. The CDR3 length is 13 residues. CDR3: CASSPVWGDIQYF. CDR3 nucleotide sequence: TGTGCCAGCTCCCCGGTTTGGGGAGACATTCAGTACTTC.

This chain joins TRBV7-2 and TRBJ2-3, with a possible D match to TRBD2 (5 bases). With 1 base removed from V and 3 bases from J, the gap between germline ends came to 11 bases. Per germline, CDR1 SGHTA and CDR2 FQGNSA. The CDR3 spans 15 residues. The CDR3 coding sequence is TGTGCCAGCAGCTTAGAGCGGCAGCCGACAGATACGCAGTATTTT. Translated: CASSLERQPTDTQYF. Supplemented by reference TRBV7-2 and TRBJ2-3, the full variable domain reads GAGVSQSPSNKVTEKGKDVELRCDPISGHTALYWYRQSLGQGLEFLIYFQGNSAPDKSGLPSDRFSAERTGGSVSTLTIQRTQQEDSAVYLCASSLERQPTDTQYFGPGTRLTVL.

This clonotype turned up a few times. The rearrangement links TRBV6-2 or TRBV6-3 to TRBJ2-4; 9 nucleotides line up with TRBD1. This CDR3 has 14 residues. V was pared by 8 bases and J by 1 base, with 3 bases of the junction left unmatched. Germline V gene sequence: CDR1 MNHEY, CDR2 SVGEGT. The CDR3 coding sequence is TGTGCCAGCCACAGGGGGCTGGCCAAAAACATTCAGTACTTC. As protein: CASHRGLAKNIQYF.

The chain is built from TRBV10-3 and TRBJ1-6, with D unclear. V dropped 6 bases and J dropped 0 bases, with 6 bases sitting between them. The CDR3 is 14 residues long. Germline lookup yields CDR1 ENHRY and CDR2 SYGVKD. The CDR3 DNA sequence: TGTGCCATCAGCACCTACTCCTATAATTCACCCCTCCACTTT. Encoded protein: CAISTYSYNSPLHF.

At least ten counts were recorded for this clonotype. The CDR3: CASTEGGRIEPQHF. The CDR3 bases are TGTGCCAGCACCGAAGGGGGCCGAATCGAGCCCCAGCATTTT. This chain connects TRBV2 to TRBJ1-5, with 7 bases that match TRBD1. This CDR3 contains 14 residues. With V trimmed by 7 bases and J by 8 bases, 11 bases remained unmatched. CDR1 SNHLY and CDR2 FYNNEI come from the germline V gene.

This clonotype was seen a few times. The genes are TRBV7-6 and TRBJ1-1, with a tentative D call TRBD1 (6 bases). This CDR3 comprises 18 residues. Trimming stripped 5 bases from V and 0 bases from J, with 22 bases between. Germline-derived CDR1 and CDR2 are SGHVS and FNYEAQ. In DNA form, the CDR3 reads TGTGCCAGCAGCCCCATAGTGGGGATCCAGGGGATGAACACTGAAGCTTTCTTT. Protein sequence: CASSPIVGIQGMNTEAFF.

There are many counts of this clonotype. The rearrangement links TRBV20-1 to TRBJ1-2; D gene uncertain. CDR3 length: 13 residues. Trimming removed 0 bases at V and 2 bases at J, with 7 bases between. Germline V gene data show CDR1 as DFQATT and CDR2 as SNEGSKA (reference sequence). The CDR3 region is CSARDGQNYGYTF. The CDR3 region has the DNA TGCAGTGCTAGAGACGGGCAGAACTATGGCTACACCTTC.

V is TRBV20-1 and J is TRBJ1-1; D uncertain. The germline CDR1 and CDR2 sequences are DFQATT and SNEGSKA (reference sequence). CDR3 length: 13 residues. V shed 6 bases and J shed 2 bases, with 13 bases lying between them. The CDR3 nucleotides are TGCAGTGCCCGAAAGCCACCTAACACTGAAGCTTTCTTT. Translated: CSARKPPNTEAFF.

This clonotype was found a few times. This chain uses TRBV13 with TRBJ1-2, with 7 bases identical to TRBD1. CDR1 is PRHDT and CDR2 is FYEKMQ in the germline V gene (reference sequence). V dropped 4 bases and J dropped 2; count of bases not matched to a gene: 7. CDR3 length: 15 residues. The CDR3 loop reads CASSSGTAGNYGYTF. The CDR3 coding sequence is TGTGCCAGCAGCTCCGGGACAGCAGGAAACTATGGCTACACCTTC.

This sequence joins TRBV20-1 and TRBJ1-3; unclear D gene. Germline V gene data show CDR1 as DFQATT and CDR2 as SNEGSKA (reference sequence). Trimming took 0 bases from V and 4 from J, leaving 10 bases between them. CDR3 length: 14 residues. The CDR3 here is CSARDGRAGNTIYF. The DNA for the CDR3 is TGCAGTGCTAGAGATGGGAGGGCCGGAAACACCATATATTTT.

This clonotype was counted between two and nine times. The CDR3: CASSLFDGQETQYF. The CDR3 nucleotides are TGCGCCAGCAGCTTGTTTGACGGCCAAGAGACCCAGTACTTC. J is TRBJ2-5 and V is TRBV5-1, with D unclear. The ends were cut back, 1 base at V and 1 base at J, with 8 bases in the middle. The CDR3 has 14 residues. From germline, CDR1 is SGHRS and CDR2 YFSETQ.

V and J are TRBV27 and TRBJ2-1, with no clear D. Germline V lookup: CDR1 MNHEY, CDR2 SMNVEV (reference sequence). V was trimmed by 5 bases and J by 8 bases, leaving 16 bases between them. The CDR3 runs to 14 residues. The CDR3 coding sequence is TGTGCCAGCAGTCCGGGCCTGGGGTTCGATGAGCAGTTCTTC. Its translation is CASSPGLGFDEQFF.

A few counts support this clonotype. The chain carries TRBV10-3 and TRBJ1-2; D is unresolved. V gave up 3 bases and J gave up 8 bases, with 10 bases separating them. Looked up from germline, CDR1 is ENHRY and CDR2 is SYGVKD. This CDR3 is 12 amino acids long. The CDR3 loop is CAISELQGGYTF. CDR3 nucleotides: TGTGCCATCAGTGAATTACAAGGCGGCTACACCTTC.

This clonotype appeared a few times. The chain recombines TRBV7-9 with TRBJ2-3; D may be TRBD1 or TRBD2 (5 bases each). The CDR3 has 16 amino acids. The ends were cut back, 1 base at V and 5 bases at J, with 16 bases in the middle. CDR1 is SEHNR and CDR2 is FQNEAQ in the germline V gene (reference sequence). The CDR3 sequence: CASSLVVGDVGDTQYF. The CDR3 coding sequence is TGTGCCAGCAGCTTAGTGGTGGGGGACGTCGGAGATACGCAGTATTTT.

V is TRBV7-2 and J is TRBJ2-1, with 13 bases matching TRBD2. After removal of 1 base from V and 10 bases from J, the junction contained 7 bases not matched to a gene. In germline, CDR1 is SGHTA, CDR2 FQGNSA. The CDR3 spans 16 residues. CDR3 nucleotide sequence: TGTGCCAGCAGCTTAGGTGGGACTAGCGGGACGAAAGAGCAGTTCTTC. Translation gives CASSLGGTSGTKEQFF.

The CDR3 coding sequence is TGTGCCAGCAGCCAAGAAGATGCGTCGGCTGAGCAGTTCTTC. This translates into CASSQEDASAEQFF. V gene TRBV4-2 combines with J gene TRBJ2-1, with D uncertain. CDR1 and CDR2 from the germline V gene are LGHNA and YNFKEQ. V was pared by 0 bases and J by 9 bases, with 12 bases between. CDR3 length: 14 amino acids.

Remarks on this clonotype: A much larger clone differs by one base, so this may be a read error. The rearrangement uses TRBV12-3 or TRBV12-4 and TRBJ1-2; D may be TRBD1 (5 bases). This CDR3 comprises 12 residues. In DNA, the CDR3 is TGTGCCAGCAGTCAGGGCCCTCGTGGCAACACCTTC. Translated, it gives CASSQGPRGNTF.